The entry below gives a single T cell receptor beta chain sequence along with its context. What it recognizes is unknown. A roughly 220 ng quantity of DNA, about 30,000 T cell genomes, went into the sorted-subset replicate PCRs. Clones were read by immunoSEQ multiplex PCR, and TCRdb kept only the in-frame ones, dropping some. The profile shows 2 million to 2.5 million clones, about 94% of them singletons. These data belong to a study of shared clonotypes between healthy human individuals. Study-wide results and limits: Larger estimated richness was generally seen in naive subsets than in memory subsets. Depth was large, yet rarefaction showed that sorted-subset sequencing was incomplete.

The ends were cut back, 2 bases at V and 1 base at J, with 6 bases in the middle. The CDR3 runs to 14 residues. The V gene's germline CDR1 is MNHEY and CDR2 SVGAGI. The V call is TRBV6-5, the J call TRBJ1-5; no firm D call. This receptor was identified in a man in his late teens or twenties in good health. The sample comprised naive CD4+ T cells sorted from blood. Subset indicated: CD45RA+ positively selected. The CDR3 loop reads CASSYVYSNQPQHF. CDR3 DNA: TGTGCCAGCAGTTACGTGTACAGCAATCAGCCCCAGCATTTT.